The clone carrying this T cell receptor (beta chain) has only a few counts. This sample was included in a study of shared clonotypes between healthy human individuals. Repertoires were generated with immunoSEQ multiplex PCR, while TCRdb's copy carries only in-frame clones and drops some. This sample has approximately 2.5 million clones, with roughly 92% found just once. CDR3 length equals 14 residues. Between the trimmed V and J ends, which lost 3 bases and 2 bases, there was a span of 11 bases. Germline CDR1 and CDR2: SGDLS and YYNGEE. V and J are TRBV9 and TRBJ1-1; tentatively, D is TRBD1 (6 bases). The source of this sequence is a young man in good health. The specimen was naive CD4+ T cells sorted from blood. Subset indicated: CD45RA+ positively selected. CDR3 protein: CASSEVQGNTEAFF. As DNA, the CDR3 is TGTGCCAGCAGCGAAGTACAGGGTAACACTGAAGCTTTCTTT.